This T cell receptor (beta chain) was recorded in a study of metastatic and nonmetastatic thyroid tumors. About the study: The study looked at repertoires side by side in blood and in tumor or nodule tissue from malignant and benign thyroid patients.

Whole-study results and caveats: Malignant thyroid tumors reportedly exceeded benign nodules significantly in TCR beta diversity, with the difference appearing in blood and tumor.

Per the original methods: Clinicopathological groups supplied CDR3 differences that were used to build a distant-metastasis classifier for papillary thyroid cancer. TCRdb reprocessed the PCR reads using MiXCR. The V and J calls follow TCRdb's processing rather than the paper's. The table records just under 45,000 clones, more than 3% of them present only once. This clone is medium-sized in the sample. The antigen remains unidentified. The length of the CDR3 is 14 residues. The germline gives CDR1 DFQATT, CDR2 SNEGSKA (reference sequence). Trimming shortened V by 5 bases and J by 0 bases, and 8 bases separated the two germline ends. No treatment had been given to any patient before thyroid surgery.

Sequences were obtained from blood. This chain joins TRBV20-1 and TRBJ1-6; no definite D call. The TCR was taken from a female donor with papillary thyroid cancer or a benign thyroid nodule (not recorded which). Some clones in this sample may be carry-over from other donors' samples. CDR3: CSAQQSSYNSPLHF. CDR3 coding DNA: TGCAGTGCTCAACAGAGCTCCTATAATTCACCCCTCCACTTT.